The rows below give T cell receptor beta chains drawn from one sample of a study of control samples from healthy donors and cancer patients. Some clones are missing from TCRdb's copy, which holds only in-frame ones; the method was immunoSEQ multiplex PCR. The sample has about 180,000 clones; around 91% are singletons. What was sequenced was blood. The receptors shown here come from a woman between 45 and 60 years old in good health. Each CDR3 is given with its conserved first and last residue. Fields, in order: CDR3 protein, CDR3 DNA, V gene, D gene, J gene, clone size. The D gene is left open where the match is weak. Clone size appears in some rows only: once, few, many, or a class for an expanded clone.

CDR3aa: CASSTTGELFF; CDR3nt: TGTGCCAGCAGTACCACCGGGGAGCTGTTTTTT; v_gene: TRBV27; d_gene: .; j_gene: TRBJ2-2; abundance: .
CDR3aa: CAISDGGGTEAFF; CDR3nt: TGTGCCATCAGTGATGGTGGAGGCACTGAAGCTTTCTTT; v_gene: TRBV10-3; d_gene: .; j_gene: TRBJ1-1; abundance: few
CDR3aa: CASSPGPEGSTEAFF; CDR3nt: TGCGCCAGCAGCCCCGGGCCCGAAGGGAGCACTGAAGCTTTCTTT; v_gene: TRBV5-1; d_gene: .; j_gene: TRBJ1-1; abundance: .
CDR3aa: CASSRGRPEAFF; CDR3nt: TGTGCCAGCAGCAGGGGACGCCCTGAAGCTTTCTTT; v_gene: TRBV12-3/TRBV12-4; d_gene: .; j_gene: TRBJ1-1; abundance: .
CDR3aa: CASSLGTGSGANVLTF; CDR3nt: TGCGCCAGCAGCTTGGGGACAGGCTCAGGGGCCAACGTCCTGACTTTC; v_gene: TRBV5-1; d_gene: TRBD1; j_gene: TRBJ2-6; abundance: .
CDR3aa: CASSFLSLRPTEQFF; CDR3nt: TGTGCCAGCAGCTTTTTAAGCCTTCGGCCTACGGAGCAGTTCTTC; v_gene: TRBV5-5; d_gene: .; j_gene: TRBJ2-1; abundance: .
CDR3aa: CAIRQGERGYTF; CDR3nt: TGTGCCATCAGACAGGGAGAAAGGGGCTACACCTTC; v_gene: TRBV10-3; d_gene: .; j_gene: TRBJ1-2; abundance: .
CDR3aa: CASSQDPQGASRSPLHF; CDR3nt: TGCGCCAGCAGCCAAGACCCCCAGGGGGCATCGCGATCACCCCTCCACTTT; v_gene: TRBV4-3; d_gene: TRBD1; j_gene: TRBJ1-6; abundance: .
CDR3aa: CASSYSKSSGNTIYF; CDR3nt: TGTGCCAGCAGTTACTCGAAAAGCTCTGGAAACACCATATATTTT; v_gene: TRBV6-5; d_gene: .; j_gene: TRBJ1-3; abundance: .
CDR3aa: CASSPGQGNEKLFF; CDR3nt: TGTGCCAGCAGCCCGGGACAGGGGAATGAAAAACTGTTTTTT; v_gene: TRBV7-9; d_gene: TRBD1; j_gene: TRBJ1-4; abundance: .
CDR3aa: CASREGDTGELFF; CDR3nt: TGCGCCAGCAGGGAAGGGGACACCGGGGAGCTGTTTTTT; v_gene: TRBV5-1; d_gene: .; j_gene: TRBJ2-2; abundance: .
CDR3aa: CASSYRRGVSYEQYF; CDR3nt: TGTGCCAGCAGTTATAGGCGAGGAGTTTCCTACGAGCAGTACTTC; v_gene: TRBV28; d_gene: .; j_gene: TRBJ2-7; abundance: .
CDR3aa: CASSLEGVSYNEQFF; CDR3nt: TGTGCCAGCAGCTTAGAGGGAGTGAGTTACAATGAGCAGTTCTTC; v_gene: TRBV11-2; d_gene: .; j_gene: TRBJ2-1; abundance: .
CDR3aa: CAISESPNTEAFF; CDR3nt: TGTGCCATCAGTGAGAGCCCGAACACTGAAGCTTTCTTT; v_gene: TRBV10-3; d_gene: .; j_gene: TRBJ1-1; abundance: few
CDR3aa: CASTRLAVDNEQFF; CDR3nt: TGTGCCAGCACTAGACTAGCGGTCGACAATGAGCAGTTCTTC; v_gene: TRBV2; d_gene: TRBD2; j_gene: TRBJ2-1; abundance: .
CDR3aa: CATGGSVQGSLYGYTF; CDR3nt: TGTGCCACGGGGGGTTCTGTCCAGGGTTCCCTCTATGGCTACACCTTC; v_gene: TRBV19; d_gene: .; j_gene: TRBJ1-2; abundance: .
CDR3aa: CASSLGGNSGHEQYF; CDR3nt: TGTGCCAGCAGCTTGGGGGGGAATAGCGGGCATGAGCAGTACTTC; v_gene: TRBV5-4; d_gene: TRBD2; j_gene: TRBJ2-7; abundance: .
CDR3aa: CASSPRQGAGETQYF; CDR3nt: TGTGCCAGCAGCCCACGACAGGGGGCAGGGGAGACCCAGTACTTC; v_gene: TRBV7-6; d_gene: TRBD1; j_gene: TRBJ2-5; abundance: .
CDR3aa: CATTRMYSNQPQHF; CDR3nt: TGTGCCACTACTCGGATGTATAGCAATCAGCCCCAGCATTTT; v_gene: TRBV6-5; d_gene: .; j_gene: TRBJ1-5; abundance: .
CDR3aa: CASSPTGTSGLHEQFF; CDR3nt: TGTGCCAGCTCACCGACGGGGACTTCGGGGCTACATGAGCAGTTCTTC; v_gene: TRBV18; d_gene: .; j_gene: TRBJ2-1; abundance: once
CDR3aa: CASSDGIAGGNEQFF; CDR3nt: TGTGCCAGCAGTGACGGGATAGCGGGAGGGAATGAGCAGTTCTTC; v_gene: TRBV6-4; d_gene: TRBD2; j_gene: TRBJ2-1; abundance: .
CDR3aa: CATSIDPSEEAFF; CDR3nt: TGTGCCACCAGCATTGACCCATCGGAAGAGGCTTTCTTT; v_gene: TRBV15; d_gene: .; j_gene: TRBJ1-1; abundance: once
CDR3aa: CASDTQGRANTGELFF; CDR3nt: TGTGCCAGCGATACCCAGGGAAGGGCCAACACCGGGGAGCTGTTTTTT; v_gene: TRBV18; d_gene: .; j_gene: TRBJ2-2; abundance: once
CDR3aa: CASSAKTGLVTEAFF; CDR3nt: TGTGCCAGCAGCGCAAAGACAGGGCTGGTCACTGAAGCTTTCTTT; v_gene: TRBV7-3; d_gene: TRBD1; j_gene: TRBJ1-1; abundance: .
CDR3aa: CASSIGRSFEQYF; CDR3nt: TGTGCCAGTAGTATCGGACGGTCATTCGAGCAGTACTTC; v_gene: TRBV19; d_gene: .; j_gene: TRBJ2-7; abundance: .
CDR3aa: CASSGGINEKLFF; CDR3nt: TGTGCCAGCAGCGGAGGGATTAATGAAAAACTGTTTTTT; v_gene: TRBV11-2; d_gene: .; j_gene: TRBJ1-4; abundance: .
CDR3aa: CASSPHVSGGATDTQYF; CDR3nt: TGTGCCAGCAGTCCACACGTTAGCGGGGGGGCCACAGATACGCAGTATTTT; v_gene: TRBV6-4; d_gene: TRBD2; j_gene: TRBJ2-3; abundance: .
CDR3aa: CAISEGLETQYF; CDR3nt: TGTGCCATCAGTGAGGGGCTAGAGACCCAGTACTTC; v_gene: TRBV10-3; d_gene: .; j_gene: TRBJ2-5; abundance: .